The rows below give T cell receptor beta chains drawn from one sample of a study of CD8 T cells in Susac syndrome. MiXCR, applied by TCRdb to the immunoSEQ multiplex PCR reads, yields one record per CDR3 protein. The profile shows a few hundred thousand distinct CDR3 sequences, more than 75% of them singletons. The sequenced material came from CD8+ T cells from PBMCs. These receptors came from a human donor with multiple sclerosis. Each CDR3 is given with its conserved first and last residue. D genes are given only for firm matches. Not all rows give a size; the values are once, few, many and, for expanded clones, a class.

>-|-|TRBJ2-2|TRBV27
CASSFGVGELFF
TGTGCCAGCAGTTTTGGGGTCGGGGAGCTGTTTTTT
>TRBD2|-|TRBJ2-1|TRBV7-9
CASSPLRREDDEQFF
TGTGCCAGCAGCCCTCTCCGGCGGGAGGACGATGAGCAGTTCTTC
>-|-|TRBJ2-3|TRBV5-6
CASSPRGQGGTDTQYF
TGTGCCAGCAGCCCCAGGGGCCAGGGTGGCACAGATACGCAGTATTTT
>-|-|TRBJ2-3|TRBV20-1
CSARAEDARTDTQYF
TGCAGTGCTAGAGCTGAAGACGCCCGCACAGATACGCAGTATTTT
>TRBD2|-|TRBJ2-7|TRBV27
CASSLSFSGRAYEQYF
TGTGCCAGCAGTTTATCCTTTAGCGGGAGGGCCTACGAGCAGTACTTC
>TRBD2|-|TRBJ2-1|TRBV28
CASSRLAGGVEQFF
TGTGCCAGCAGCAGACTAGCGGGAGGGGTTGAGCAGTTCTTC
>-|-|TRBJ2-5|TRBV7-3
CASSLEPRNSGRTTQYF
TGTGCCAGCAGCCTAGAACCGCGAAACTCGGGGCGAACGACCCAGTACTTC
>-|-|TRBJ2-7|TRBV10-3
CAIPTRLYEQYF
TGTGCCATCCCCACGCGGCTATACGAGCAGTACTTC
>-|-|TRBJ2-6|TRBV29-1
CSVVLEPGANVLTF
TGCAGCGTTGTTTTGGAGCCCGGGGCCAACGTCCTGACTTTC
>-|-|TRBJ2-3|TRBV10-3
CAISESTPGTDTQYF
TGTGCCATCAGTGAGTCTACCCCAGGGACAGATACGCAGTATTTT
>TRBD2|-|TRBJ2-7|TRBV27
CASSPPGGKRYF
TGTGCCAGCAGTCCGCCCGGGGGGAAGCGGTACTTC
>-|-|TRBJ2-1|TRBV27
CASSRRGRYNEQFF
TGTGCCAGCAGTAGAAGAGGGCGTTACAATGAGCAGTTCTTC
>TRBD1|-|TRBJ2-7|TRBV30
CAWTLWDRENEQYF
TGTGCCTGGACCCTTTGGGACAGGGAAAACGAGCAGTACTTC
>-|-|TRBJ2-7|TRBV10-2
CASSEVVGAYEQYF
TGCGCCAGCAGTGAGGTTGTAGGAGCCTACGAGCAGTACTTC
>-|-|TRBJ1-2|TRBV19
CASSIARRSSYGYTF
TGTGCCAGTAGTATAGCACGCAGAAGTTCTTATGGCTACACCTTC
>TRBD2|-|TRBJ2-1|TRBV27
CASSSSAGEAYNEQFF
TGTGCCAGCAGTTCATCAGCGGGGGAGGCCTACAATGAGCAGTTCTTC
>-|once|TRBJ2-2|TRBV9
CASSAGTGELFF
TGTGCCAGCAGTGCTGGGACCGGGGAGCTGTTTTTT
>-|-|TRBJ2-5|TRBV3-1
CARVETQYF
TGTGCCAGGGTTGAGACCCAGTACTTC
>-|-|TRBJ2-1|TRBV7-9
CASSSPGTPSEQFF
TGTGCCAGCAGCTCGCCGGGGACGCCCTCTGAGCAGTTCTTC
>TRBD2|-|TRBJ2-7|TRBV6-1
CASSPWTSGSVQNPYEQYF
TGTGCCAGCAGCCCCTGGACTAGCGGGAGCGTCCAGAATCCCTACGAGCAGTACTTC
>-|few|TRBJ1-1|TRBV5-4
CASSPLSQKNTEAFF
TGTGCCAGCAGCCCCCTGTCGCAGAAGAACACTGAAGCTTTCTTT
>-|-|TRBJ1-4|TRBV4-2
CASNNQENEKLFF
TGTGCCAGCAATAATCAGGAGAATGAAAAACTGTTTTTT
>-|-|TRBJ1-1|TRBV6-5
CASITSGLNTEAFF
TGTGCCAGCATAACATCAGGGTTGAACACTGAAGCTTTCTTT
>TRBD2|-|TRBJ2-1|TRBV27
CASSLSLAEFPGNEQFF
TGTGCCAGCAGTTTGTCTCTAGCGGAGTTTCCGGGCAATGAGCAGTTCTTC
>TRBD2|-|TRBJ2-1|TRBV7-9
CASSLAPSGRGGEQFF
TGTGCCAGCAGCTTAGCGCCTAGCGGGAGAGGGGGTGAGCAGTTCTTC
>TRBD1|few|TRBJ2-7|TRBV6-5
CASSYRQGIEQYF
TGTGCCAGCAGTTACCGACAGGGGATCGAGCAGTACTTC
>-|-|TRBJ2-3|TRBV9
CASSVDLGQADTQYF
TGTGCCAGCAGCGTAGATTTGGGGCAGGCAGATACGCAGTATTTT
>TRBD2|-|TRBJ2-2|TRBV7-9
CASKDLAGGGTGELFF
TGTGCCAGCAAAGATCTAGCGGGAGGAGGGACCGGGGAGCTGTTTTTT
>-|-|TRBJ1-1|TRBV5-1
CASSHSGVFNTEAFF
TGCGCCAGCAGTCATAGCGGGGTCTTCAACACTGAAGCTTTCTTT
>TRBD2|-|TRBJ2-1|TRBV20-1
CSARDLRGSGVDEQFF
TGCAGTGCTAGAGATCTTCGCGGGAGTGGAGTTGATGAGCAGTTCTTC
>-|once|TRBJ1-5|TRBV27
CASSSAGRINQPQHF
TGTGCCAGCAGCTCGGCCGGGCGTATCAATCAGCCCCAGCATTTT
>-|-|TRBJ2-5|TRBV9
CASSPSRRGDYQETQYF
TGTGCCAGCAGCCCTTCCCGGAGGGGGGACTACCAAGAGACCCAGTACTTC
>-|-|TRBJ2-7|TRBV20-1
CSARDGGTASYEQYF
TGCAGTGCTAGAGATGGAGGGACAGCCTCCTACGAGCAGTACTTC
>-|-|TRBJ2-1|TRBV27
CASGRGSWQEQFF
TGTGCCAGCGGCCGGGGATCCTGGCAGGAGCAGTTCTTC
>-|-|TRBJ2-7|TRBV13
CASSLGAFNYEQYF
TGTGCCAGCAGCTTAGGCGCTTTCAACTACGAGCAGTACTTC
>-|-|TRBJ1-5|TRBV20-1
CSAAPREQHF
TGCAGTGCTGCCCCCAGAGAGCAGCATTTT
>-|-|TRBJ2-2|TRBV29-1
CSVEIGQAVWGGELFF
TGCAGCGTTGAAATTGGTCAGGCTGTCTGGGGGGGGGAGCTGTTTTTT
>-|few|TRBJ1-2|TRBV6-1
CASRAPYMKRGYGYTF
TGTGCCAGCAGAGCACCCTATATGAAGAGGGGCTATGGCTACACCTTC
>-|-|TRBJ2-1|TRBV5-6
CASSLGLQGRQQFF
TGTGCCAGCAGCTTGGGATTACAGGGACGTCAGCAGTTCTTC
>-|-|TRBJ2-7|TRBV30
CAWSVRVGGPGFYEQYF
TGTGCCTGGAGTGTTCGAGTGGGGGGACCCGGATTTTACGAGCAGTACTTC
>-|-|TRBJ2-6|TRBV11-2
CASSLRHKDNVLTF
TGTGCCAGCAGCCTGCGACACAAGGACAACGTCCTGACTTTC
>TRBD2|-|TRBJ2-1|TRBV5-1
CASSLSSGMVNEQFF
TGCGCCAGCAGCTTGTCTAGCGGGATGGTCAATGAGCAGTTCTTC
>TRBD2|-|TRBJ2-5|TRBV7-9
CASSLGWEGAMKETQYF
TGTGCCAGCAGCTTAGGATGGGAGGGCGCGATGAAGGAGACCCAGTACTTC
>TRBD2|-|TRBJ2-7|TRBV6-1
CASSELLPLAGGLSYEQYF
TGTGCCAGCAGTGAATTACTACCACTAGCGGGAGGCCTCTCCTACGAGCAGTACTTC
>TRBD2|-|TRBJ2-1|TRBV7-4
CASSLEAGGSNEQFF
TGTGCCAGCAGCTTAGAGGCGGGAGGTTCTAATGAGCAGTTCTTC
>-|once|TRBJ2-1|TRBV7-9
CASSGREYKSYNEQFF
TGTGCCAGCAGCGGTCGGGAGTATAAGTCCTACAATGAGCAGTTCTTC